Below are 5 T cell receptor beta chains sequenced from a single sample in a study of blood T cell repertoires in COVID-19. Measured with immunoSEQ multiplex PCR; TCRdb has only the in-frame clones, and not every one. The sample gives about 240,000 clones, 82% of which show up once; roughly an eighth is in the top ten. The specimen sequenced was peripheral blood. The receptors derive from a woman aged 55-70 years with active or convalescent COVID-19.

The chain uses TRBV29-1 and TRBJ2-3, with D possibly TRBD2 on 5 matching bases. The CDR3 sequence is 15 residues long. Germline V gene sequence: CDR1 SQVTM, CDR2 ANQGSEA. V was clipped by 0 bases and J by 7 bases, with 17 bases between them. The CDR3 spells CSVEERVHQFHTQYF. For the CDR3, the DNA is TGCAGCGTTGAAGAGAGGGTTCATCAGTTCCATACGCAGTATTTT.

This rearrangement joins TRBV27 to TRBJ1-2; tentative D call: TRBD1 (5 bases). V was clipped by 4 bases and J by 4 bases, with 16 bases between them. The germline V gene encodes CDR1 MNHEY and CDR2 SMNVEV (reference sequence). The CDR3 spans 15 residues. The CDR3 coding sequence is TGTGCCAGCAGTTCACGCACAGATGGGGCCTATGGCTACACCTTC. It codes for CASSSRTDGAYGYTF.

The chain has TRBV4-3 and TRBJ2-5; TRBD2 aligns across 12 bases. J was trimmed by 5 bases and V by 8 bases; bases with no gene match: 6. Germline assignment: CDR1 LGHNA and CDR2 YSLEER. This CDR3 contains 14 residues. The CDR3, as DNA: TGCGCCAGCTCCCGGACTAGCGGGGCCGAGACCCAGTACTTC. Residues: CASSRTSGAETQYF.

The CDR3, as DNA: TGTGCCAGCAGCACCAGGGAGAACACTGAAGCTTTCTTT. It codes for CASSTRENTEAFF. The chain combines TRBV13 with TRBJ1-1; D perhaps matches TRBD1 (5 bases). Germline V gene lookup returns CDR1 PRHDT and CDR2 FYEKMQ (reference sequence). Trimming shortened V by 5 bases and J by 1 base, and 8 bases separated the two germline ends. This CDR3 spans 13 amino acids.

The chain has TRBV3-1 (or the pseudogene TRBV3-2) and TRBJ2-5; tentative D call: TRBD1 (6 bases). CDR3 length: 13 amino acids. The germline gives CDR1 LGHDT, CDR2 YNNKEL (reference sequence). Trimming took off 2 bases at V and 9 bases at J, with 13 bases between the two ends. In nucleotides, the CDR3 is TGTGCCAGCAGCCAAACAGGGTTGGGGTCCCAGTACTTC. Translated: CASSQTGLGSQYF.